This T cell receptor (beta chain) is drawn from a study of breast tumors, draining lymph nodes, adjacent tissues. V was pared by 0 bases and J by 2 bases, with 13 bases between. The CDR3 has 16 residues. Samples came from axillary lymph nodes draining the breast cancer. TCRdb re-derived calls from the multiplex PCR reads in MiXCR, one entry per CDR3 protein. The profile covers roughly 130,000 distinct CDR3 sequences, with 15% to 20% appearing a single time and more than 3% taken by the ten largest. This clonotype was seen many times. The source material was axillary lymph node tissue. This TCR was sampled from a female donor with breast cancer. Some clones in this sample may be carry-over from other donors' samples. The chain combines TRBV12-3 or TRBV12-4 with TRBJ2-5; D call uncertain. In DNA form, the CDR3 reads TGTGCCAGCAGTTTAGCGCTAGTAGGAAAACAAGAGACCCAGTACTTC. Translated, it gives CASSLALVGKQETQYF.